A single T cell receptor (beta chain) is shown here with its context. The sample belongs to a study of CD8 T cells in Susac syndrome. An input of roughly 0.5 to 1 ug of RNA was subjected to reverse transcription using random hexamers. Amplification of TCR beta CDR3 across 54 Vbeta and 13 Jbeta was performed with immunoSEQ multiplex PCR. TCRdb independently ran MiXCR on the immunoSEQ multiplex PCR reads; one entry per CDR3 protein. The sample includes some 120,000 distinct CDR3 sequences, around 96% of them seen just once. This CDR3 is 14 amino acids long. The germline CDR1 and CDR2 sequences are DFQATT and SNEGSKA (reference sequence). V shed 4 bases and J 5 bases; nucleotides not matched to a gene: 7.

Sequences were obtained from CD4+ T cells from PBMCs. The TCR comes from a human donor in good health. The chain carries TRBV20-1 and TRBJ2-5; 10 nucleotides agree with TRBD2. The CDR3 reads CSATSSGSGETQYF. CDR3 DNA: TGCAGTGCTACCTCTAGCGGGAGCGGGGAGACCCAGTACTTC.